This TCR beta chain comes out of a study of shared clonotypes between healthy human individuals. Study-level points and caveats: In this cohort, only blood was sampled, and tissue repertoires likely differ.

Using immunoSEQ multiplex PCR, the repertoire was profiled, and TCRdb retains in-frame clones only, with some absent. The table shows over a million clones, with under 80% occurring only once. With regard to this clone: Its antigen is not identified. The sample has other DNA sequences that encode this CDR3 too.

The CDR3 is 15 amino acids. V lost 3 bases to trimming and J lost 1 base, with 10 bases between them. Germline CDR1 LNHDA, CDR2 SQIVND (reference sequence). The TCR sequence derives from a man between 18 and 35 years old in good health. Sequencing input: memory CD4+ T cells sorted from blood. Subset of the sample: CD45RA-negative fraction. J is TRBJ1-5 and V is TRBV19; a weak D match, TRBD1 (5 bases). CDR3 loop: CASSIGRGSNQPQHF. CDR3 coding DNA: TGTGCCAGTAGTATCGGGCGGGGGAGCAATCAGCCCCAGCATTTT.